Listed here are 5 T cell receptor beta chains from one sample, sequenced in a study of cytotoxic CD8 clonotypes in ibrutinib-treated CLL. Assay used: immunoSEQ multiplex PCR; TCRdb lists only in-frame clones, some missing. The sample lists 60,000 to 65,000 clones, 45% to 65% occurring once. This material consisted of PBMCs, taken after 12 months of ibrutinib treatment. These receptor sequences come from a human donor with chronic lymphocytic leukemia.

The gene calls are TRBV19 and TRBJ1-5; no clear D gene. In germline, CDR1 is LNHDA, CDR2 SQIVND (reference sequence). The CDR3 consists of 12 residues. Trimming shortened V by 7 bases and J by 7 bases, and 11 bases separated the two germline ends. DNA for the CDR3: TGTGCCAGTAAGGTGAGGGAGCAGCCCCAGCATTTT. As protein: CASKVREQPQHF. The whole variable domain, remainder taken from reference TRBV19 and TRBJ1-5, is DGGITQSPKYLFRKEGQNVTLSCEQNLNHDAMYWYRQDPGQGLRLIYYSQIVNDFQKGDIAEGYSVSREKKESFPLTVTSAQKNPTAFYLCASKVREQPQHFGDGTRLSIL.

The genes are TRBV7-9 and TRBJ1-3; D not certain. V was shortened by 2 bases and J by 4 bases, with 3 bases between the two germline ends. Per germline, CDR1 SEHNR and CDR2 FQNEAQ (reference sequence). This CDR3 is built from 12 residues. The CDR3 nucleotides are TGTGCCAGCAGCTTAACCGGAAACACCATATATTTT. Its translation is CASSLTGNTIYF.

This clone was picked up a small number of times. The gene calls are TRBV6-5 and TRBJ2-7; D may correspond to TRBD1 or TRBD2 (5 bases each). The CDR3 runs to 14 residues. In germline, CDR1 is MNHEY, CDR2 SVGAGI. The germline V and J ends were trimmed by 0 bases and 0 bases, with 6 bases remaining between them. The CDR3 coding sequence is TGTGCCAGCAGTTACTCTGGGGGCTCCTACGAGCAGTACTTC. The encoded protein is CASSYSGGSYEQYF.

This sequence joins TRBV29-1 and TRBJ2-5; possibly TRBD1 or TRBD2 for D (5 bases each). The CDR3 covers 14 residues. Looked up from germline, CDR1 is SQVTM and CDR2 is ANQGSEA. Trimming removed 8 bases at V and 5 bases at J, with 21 bases between. The CDR3 protein is CSIQHGTMRETQYF. The CDR3, as DNA: TGCAGCATACAACACGGGACGATGAGGGAGACCCAGTACTTC.

V usage is TRBV7-8 and J usage is TRBJ2-1, with 8 bases aligning to TRBD2. The CDR3 spans 17 residues. J lost 2 bases, V lost 1 base, and 7 bases had no gene match. Germline lookup yields CDR1 SGHVS and CDR2 FQNEAQ. This chain's CDR3 is CASSLGRGGPTYNEQFF. As DNA, the CDR3 is TGTGCCAGCAGCTTAGGACGGGGGGGCCCGACCTACAATGAGCAGTTCTTC.